The T cell receptor (beta chain) described here comes from a study of blood T cell repertoires in COVID-19. Overall study: Acute and convalescent COVID-19 specimens originated in the United States, Italy and Spain. The cDNA or gDNA used as material had been derived from T cells, B-cell-depleted T cells, or PBMCs.

Per the original methods: Estimation of nucleated cell counts relied on the amplification of reference gene primers. Repertoires were generated with immunoSEQ multiplex PCR, while TCRdb's copy carries only in-frame clones and drops some. The V and J calls and clone size come from that table; D and trimming were worked out from the DNA. This sample has about 240,000 clones, with approximately 90% found just once. Germline CDR1 and CDR2: GTSNPN and SVGIG (reference sequence). The CDR3 sequence is 15 residues long. V was pared by 0 bases and J by 1 base, with 12 bases between. The material sequenced was peripheral blood. The clonotype comes from a man aged 55 to 70 who had recovered from COVID-19. The V call is TRBV30, the J call TRBJ1-1, with a possible D match to TRBD1 (6 bases). CDR3 sequence (DNA): TGTGCCTGGAGTGTACGGGGGGCCCCGAACACTGAAGCTTTCTTT. It is translated as CAWSVRGAPNTEAFF.